This T cell receptor (beta chain) appears in the sequencing data of a study of blood T cell repertoires in COVID-19. Overall study: Donors in the United States, Italy and Spain gave samples during acute or convalescent COVID-19. PBMCs, B-cell-depleted T cells, or T cells provided the cDNA or gDNA that made up the material.

TCRdb's table, derived via immunoSEQ multiplex PCR, lists solely in-frame clones and lacks some. Counted here are under 200,000 clones, about 89% occurring once; the ten biggest clones make up about 8.8%. Recovery meant two consecutive negative NP/OP PCR tests, professional clearance, or resolved symptoms. Germline V gene sequence: CDR1 LNHDA, CDR2 SQIVND (reference sequence). The V segment lost 7 bases and the J segment 3 bases; nucleotides outside the gene matches: 5. CDR3 length: 14 residues. Material for sequencing was PBMCs or T cells enriched from blood (not recorded which). The chain carries TRBV19 and TRBJ2-1; 8 bases map to TRBD2. This sequence was found in a woman in her late teens or twenties who had recovered from COVID-19. The CDR3 sequence is CASKLADHYNEQFF. The DNA for the CDR3 is TGTGCCAGTAAACTAGCGGACCACTACAATGAGCAGTTCTTC.